What follows are 15 T cell receptor beta chains derived from one specimen sequenced in a study of OX40 agonist ivuxolimab in advanced cancers. Data came from immunoSEQ multiplex PCR; TCRdb stores just in-frame clones and leaves some out. Seen here are about 70,000 clones, approximately 90% observed once, and the top ten hold about 5%. The sample here was CD4+ or CD8+ T cells sorted from blood, taken in a trial of the OX40 agonist ivuxolimab. Source of these receptors: an adult with an advanced solid tumor such as melanoma, head and neck, liver or kidney cancer.

The chain employs TRBV6-1 and TRBJ1-2; the D is unclear. CDR1 is MNHNS and CDR2 is SASEGT in the germline V gene. The CDR3 spans 15 residues. Trimming left V 3 bases short and J 2 bases short, with 13 bases between. In nucleotides, the CDR3 is TGTGCCAGCAGTGATTTGGGCACAGCCAACTATGGCTACACCTTC. It yields the protein CASSDLGTANYGYTF.

J is TRBJ1-1 and V is TRBV6-1; tentatively, D is TRBD1 (6 bases). Germline V CDR1 and CDR2: MNHNS, SASEGT. With 3 bases removed from V and 1 base from J, the gap between germline ends came to 9 bases. The CDR3 extends over 14 amino acids. This chain's CDR3 is CASSEGRGNTEAFF. The CDR3 DNA is TGTGCCAGCAGTGAGGGCAGGGGGAACACTGAAGCTTTCTTT.

The CDR3 loop reads CASSQEPGTETGELFF. The CDR3 DNA reads TGCGCCAGCAGCCAAGAACCCGGGACTGAGACCGGGGAGCTGTTTTTT. The chain joins TRBV4-3 to TRBJ2-2, with D possibly being TRBD2 (6 bases). Germline V gives CDR1 LGHNA, CDR2 YSLEER. V shed 0 bases and J shed 5 bases, with 13 bases lying between them. The CDR3 covers 16 residues.

The V call is TRBV19, the J call TRBJ1-1; D remains unclear. CDR1 is LNHDA, CDR2 SQIVND, per germline (reference sequence). V was pared by 6 bases and J by 5 bases, with 16 bases between. The CDR3 contains 14 residues. In nucleotides, the CDR3 is TGTGCCAGTAGCGGCGCTCCTGGGAGAACTGAAGCTTTCTTT. It codes for CASSGAPGRTEAFF.

The chain couples TRBV10-2 to TRBJ2-7; 8 nucleotides match TRBD2. The CDR3 loop spans 13 amino acids. With 10 bases clipped from V and 9 bases from J, the junction kept 14 bases outside the gene matches. Germline lookup yields CDR1 WSHSY and CDR2 SAAADI. CDR3 in amino acids: CATWSSGRVAQYF. CDR3 nucleotides: TGCGCCACATGGTCGAGCGGGAGAGTGGCGCAGTACTTC.

The chain couples TRBV19 to TRBJ2-3, with D possibly being TRBD1 (5 bases). V gave up 8 bases and J gave up 0 bases, with 12 bases separating them. The CDR3 length is 14 residues. CDR1 is LNHDA, CDR2 SQIVND, per germline (reference sequence). CDR3 protein: CASRRVGSTDTQYF. Written as DNA, the CDR3 is TGTGCCAGTCGCAGGGTAGGGAGCACAGATACGCAGTATTTT.

The chain combines TRBV6-1 with TRBJ2-1; 16 bases agree with TRBD2. V shed 8 bases, J shed 9 bases, and the junction held 4 bases outside the gene matches. The CDR3 is 14 residues long. CDR1 is MNHNS, CDR2 SASEGT, per germline. CDR3 DNA sequence: TGTGCCAGCGGGGGACTAGCGGGAGGGGGTGAGCAGTTCTTC. Its translation: CASGGLAGGGEQFF.

This rearrangement joins TRBV5-1 to TRBJ2-1; D possibly matches TRBD1 or TRBD2 (5 bases each). The CDR3 loop spans 15 amino acids. Germline V gene sequence: CDR1 SGHRS, CDR2 YFSETQ. Deletions cut 7 bases from V and 0 bases from J, with 14 bases between. The CDR3 here is CASRNGANSYNEQFF. CDR3 in DNA: TGCGCCAGCCGCAACGGGGCAAACTCCTACAATGAGCAGTTCTTC. Full variable domain (remainder filled in from reference TRBV5-1 and TRBJ2-1): KAGVTQTPRYLIKTRGQQVTLSCSPISGHRSVSWYQQTPGQGLQFLFEYFSETQRNKGNFPGRFSGRQFSNSRSEMNVSTLELGDSALYLCASRNGANSYNEQFFGPGTRLTVL.

This chain's CDR3 is CASRRGIANYGYTF. For the CDR3, the DNA is TGTGCCAGCAGACGGGGCATAGCTAACTATGGCTACACCTTC. The rearrangement uses TRBV28 and TRBJ1-2; TRBD1 is a possible D gene (5 bases). CDR1 is MDHEN and CDR2 is SYDVKM in the germline V gene. CDR3 length equals 14 residues. The V end lost 6 bases, the J end lost 0 bases, and 11 bases lay between the germline ends.

The rearrangement joins TRBV15 to TRBJ2-3; no clear D. V was clipped by 1 base and J by 5 bases, with 7 bases between them. Per germline, CDR1 LNHNV and CDR2 YYDKDF (reference sequence). The CDR3 sequence is 13 residues long. CDR3: CATSRVGRDTQYF. Written as DNA, the CDR3 is TGTGCCACCAGCAGAGTAGGACGAGATACGCAGTATTTT.

The rearrangement links TRBV6-5 to TRBJ1-2; 7 bases are shared with TRBD1. The germline V gene encodes CDR1 MNHEY and CDR2 SVGAGI. This CDR3 is built from 14 residues. V shed 6 bases, J shed 0 bases, and the junction held 4 bases outside the gene matches. This CDR3 reads CASRGTGANYGYTF. The CDR3 DNA sequence: TGTGCCAGCAGGGGAACAGGGGCTAACTATGGCTACACCTTC.

The J gene is TRBJ2-2, the V gene TRBV6-6, with D maybe TRBD1 (6 bases). This CDR3 has 13 residues. V dropped 5 bases and J dropped 7 bases, with 11 bases sitting between them. Germline values: CDR1 MNHNY, CDR2 SVGAGI (reference sequence). CDR3 coding DNA: TGTGCCAGCAGTAAACAGGGCGGCGGGGAGCTGTTTTTT. This sequence encodes CASSKQGGGELFF.

The chain recombines TRBV9 with TRBJ2-5; 8 bases are a match to TRBD2. The CDR3 has 17 residues. V gave up 2 bases and J gave up 0 bases; unmatched junction bases: 9. CDR1 is SGDLS, CDR2 YYNGEE, per germline. The CDR3 DNA reads TGTGCCAGCAGCGTGGTTGTGCCTAGCGGGCACCAAGAGACCCAGTACTTC. Residues: CASSVVVPSGHQETQYF.

The rearrangement uses TRBV11-2 and TRBJ2-5; D gene uncertain. CDR3 size: 14 residues. Trimming left V 1 base short and J 1 base short, with 7 bases between. Germline-derived CDR1 and CDR2 are SGHAT and FQNNGV. The CDR3 bases are TGTGCCAGCAGCTTAGGGGCCTCCCAAGAGACCCAGTACTTC. Translating gives CASSLGASQETQYF. Supplemented by reference TRBV11-2 and TRBJ2-5, the full variable domain reads EAGVAQSPRYKIIEKRQSVAFWCNPISGHATLYWYQQILGQGPKLLIQFQNNGVVDDSQLPKDRFSAERLKGVDSTLKIQPAKLEDSAVYLCASSLGASQETQYFGPGTRLLVL.

The rearrangement uses TRBV11-3 and TRBJ2-1; 7 bases are a match to TRBD2. Germline V CDR1 and CDR2: SGHNT, YENEEA. The CDR3 runs to 13 residues. The V segment lost 2 bases and the J segment 8 bases; nucleotides outside the gene matches: 3. CDR3 region: CASSLPGRDEQFF. Here the CDR3 DNA reads TGTGCCAGCAGCTTACCAGGGAGGGATGAGCAGTTCTTC. Supplemented by reference TRBV11-3 and TRBJ2-1, the full variable domain reads EAGVVQSPRYKIIEKKQPVAFWCNPISGHNTLYWYLQNLGQGPELLIRYENEEAVDDSQLPKDRFSAERLKGVDSTLKIQPAELGDSAVYLCASSLPGRDEQFFGPGTRLTVL.